These 7 T cell receptor beta chains were all obtained from the same sample, sequenced in a study of cytomegalovirus exposure and HLA in healthy donors. The repertoire was sequenced with immunoSEQ multiplex PCR; TCRdb's copy has only in-frame clones and lacks some. Here the sample spans some 88,000 clones, roughly 97% being singletons. Sequencing was done on a sample of PBMCs. These receptors all come from a man younger than 35 in good health and CMV-seronegative.

The V gene is TRBV5-4, the J gene TRBJ2-3; 10 nucleotides agree with TRBD2. The CDR3 totals 15 residues. The germline gives CDR1 SGHNT, CDR2 YYREEE (reference sequence). V dropped 2 bases and J dropped 1; count of bases not matched to a gene: 1. CDR3 in DNA: TGTGCCAGCAGCTTCGGGACTAGCGGCACAGATACGCAGTATTTT. Protein sequence: CASSFGTSGTDTQYF.

The genes are TRBV9 and TRBJ1-3; tentative D call: TRBD1 (6 bases). V lost 1 base to trimming and J lost 0 bases, with 8 bases between them. The CDR3 contains 15 residues. Germline values: CDR1 SGDLS, CDR2 YYNGEE. CDR3 in amino acids: CASSVWDNSGNTIYF. CDR3 nucleotide sequence: TGTGCCAGCAGCGTATGGGACAACTCTGGAAACACCATATATTTT.

The J gene is TRBJ2-1, the V gene TRBV6-4, with 9 bases aligning to TRBD2. In germline, CDR1 is MRHNA, CDR2 SNTAGT. The CDR3 is made up of 15 amino acids. J was trimmed by 7 bases and V by 6 bases; bases with no gene match: 10. The CDR3 region has the DNA TGTGCCAGCAGCCTACTTAGCGGGAGTTCAAATGAGCAGTTCTTC. Translating it yields CASSLLSGSSNEQFF.

This chain connects TRBV5-4 to TRBJ2-1; D is possibly TRBD1 (6 bases). The germline V gene has CDR1 SGHNT and CDR2 YYREEE (reference sequence). Trimming removed 4 bases from V and 0 bases from J, with 11 bases in between. The length of the CDR3 is 15 residues. CDR3 nucleotides: TGTGCCAGCAGCCGGGACACCAGCTCCTACAATGAGCAGTTCTTC. Its protein product is CASSRDTSSYNEQFF.

V and J are TRBV5-1 and TRBJ2-4, with 12 positions matching TRBD2. The CDR3 consists of 16 residues. Germline values: CDR1 SGHRS, CDR2 YFSETQ. Unmatched junction bases numbered 4, after V lost 0 bases and J lost 6 bases. Written as DNA, the CDR3 is TGCGCCAGCAGCTTGGATCTAGCGGGAGGGGGAAACATTCAGTACTTC. Translation: CASSLDLAGGGNIQYF.

The V call is TRBV9, the J call TRBJ2-7; 7 positions agree with TRBD2. V was pared by 3 bases and J by 0 bases, with 0 bases of the junction left unmatched. This CDR3 region has 13 residues. Germline-derived CDR1 and CDR2 are SGDLS and YYNGEE. The CDR3 DNA reads as TGTGCCAGCAGCGCGGGGGGCTCCTACGAGCAGTACTTC. Amino acid sequence: CASSAGGSYEQYF.

The chain employs TRBV10-3 and TRBJ1-2; the D is unclear. CDR3 length equals 14 residues. Per the germline V gene, CDR1 is ENHRY and CDR2 is SYGVKD. V lost 3 bases and J 6 bases, leaving 14 bases between the germline ends. This CDR3 is CAISDSSFEDGYTF. The CDR3 DNA reads TGTGCCATCAGTGATTCATCATTCGAGGATGGCTACACCTTC.